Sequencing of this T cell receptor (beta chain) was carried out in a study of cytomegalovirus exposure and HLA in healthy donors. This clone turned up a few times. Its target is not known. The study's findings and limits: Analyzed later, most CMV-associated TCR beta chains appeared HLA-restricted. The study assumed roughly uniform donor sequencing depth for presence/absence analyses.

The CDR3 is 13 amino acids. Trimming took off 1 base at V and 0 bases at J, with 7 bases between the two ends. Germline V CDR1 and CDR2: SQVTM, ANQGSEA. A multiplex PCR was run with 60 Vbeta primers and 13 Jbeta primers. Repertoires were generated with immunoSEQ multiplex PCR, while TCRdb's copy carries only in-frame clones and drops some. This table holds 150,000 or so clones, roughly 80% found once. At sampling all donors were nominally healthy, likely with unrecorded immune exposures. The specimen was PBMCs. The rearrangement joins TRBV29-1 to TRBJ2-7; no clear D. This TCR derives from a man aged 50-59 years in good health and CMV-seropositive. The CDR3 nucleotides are TGCAGCGTTGAAGGTCTGAGCTCCTACGAGCAGTACTTC. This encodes CSVEGLSSYEQYF.